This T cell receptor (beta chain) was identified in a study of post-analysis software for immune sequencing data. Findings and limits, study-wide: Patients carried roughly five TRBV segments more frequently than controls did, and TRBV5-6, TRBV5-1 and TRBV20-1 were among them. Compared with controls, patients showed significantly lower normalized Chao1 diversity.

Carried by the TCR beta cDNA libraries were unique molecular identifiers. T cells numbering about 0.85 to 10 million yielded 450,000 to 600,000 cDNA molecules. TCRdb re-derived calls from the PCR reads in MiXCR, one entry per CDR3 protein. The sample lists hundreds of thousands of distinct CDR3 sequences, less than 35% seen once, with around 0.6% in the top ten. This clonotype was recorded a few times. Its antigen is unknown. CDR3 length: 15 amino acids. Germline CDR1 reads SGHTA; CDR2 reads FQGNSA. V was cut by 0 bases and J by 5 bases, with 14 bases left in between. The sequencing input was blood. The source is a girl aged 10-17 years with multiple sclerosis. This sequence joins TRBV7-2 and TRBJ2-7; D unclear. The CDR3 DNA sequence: TGTGCCAGCAGCTTAGCTGCCAACCCTTGGGACGAGCAGTACTTC. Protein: CASSLAANPWDEQYF.